Following are 26 T cell receptor beta chains from one sample sequenced in a study of T cells in Graves' hyperthyroidism and ophthalmopathy. The investigators amplified TCR beta CDR3 regions from RNA transcripts. HTBI primers were used for first-round RT-PCR of the TCR CDR3. One entry per CDR3 protein results from TCRdb running MiXCR on the multiplex PCR reads. Of about 680,000 distinct CDR3 sequences listed, about a third are singletons. Input material: blood. The receptor set was obtained from a woman aged 35 to 49 with Graves' hyperthyroidism.

The J gene is TRBJ2-2, the V gene TRBV12-3 or TRBV12-4; tentatively, D is TRBD2 (5 bases). The V end was cut by 6 bases, the J end by 9 bases, with 17 bases between. The CDR3 has 14 residues. The CDR3 reads CASSPDSGWRELFF. The CDR3 bases are TGTGCCAGCAGCCCGGACTCAGGATGGCGGGAGCTGTTTTTT.

This clonotype came up a few times. V is TRBV4-3 and J is TRBJ2-7, with no clear D. CDR1 and CDR2 (germline): LGHNA, YSLEER. V was pared by 0 bases and J by 0 bases, with 12 bases between. CDR3 length: 16 residues. In DNA form, the CDR3 reads TGCGCCAGCAGCCAAGACGGGCCAAGGAGCTCCTACGAGCAGTACTTC. Its protein product is CASSQDGPRSSYEQYF.

V is TRBV20-1 and J is TRBJ1-1, with no clear D. This CDR3 is built from 14 residues. The germline CDR1 and CDR2 sequences are DFQATT and SNEGSKA (reference sequence). Trimming left V 0 bases short and J 8 bases short, with 16 bases between. CDR3 protein: CSAREGGLLNEAFF. CDR3 nucleotide sequence: TGCAGTGCTAGAGAGGGCGGACTCCTAAACGAAGCTTTCTTT.

The chain has TRBV12-3 or TRBV12-4 and TRBJ1-1; D possibly corresponds to TRBD1 (5 bases). The V end was cut by 3 bases, the J end by 3 bases, with 11 bases between. The CDR3 covers 14 residues. The CDR3 spells CASSFGGRDTEAFF. CDR3 DNA: TGTGCCAGCAGTTTTGGGGGGAGGGACACTGAAGCTTTCTTT.

Note on this clonotype: A much larger clone lies one base from this, so it may be a read error. This chain uses TRBV19 with TRBJ1-1, with D unresolved. With 7 bases removed from V and 0 bases from J, the gap between germline ends came to 12 bases. The length of the CDR3 is 14 residues. Germline V CDR1 and CDR2: LNHDA, SQIVND (reference sequence). CDR3 coding DNA: TGTGCCAGTACCCCCCAGGACTTGAACACTGAAGCTTTCTTT. This codes for CASTPQDLNTEAFF.

This clonotype was seen just once. This rearrangement joins TRBV25-1 to TRBJ1-6; TRBD1 matches at 7 bases. The CDR3 loop spans 17 amino acids. Trimming took 3 bases from V and 4 from J; bases not matched to a gene: 9. Germline values: CDR1 MGHDK, CDR2 SYGVNS. CDR3 in amino acids: CASSDVVQGQYNSPLHF. In nucleotides, the CDR3 is TGTGCCAGCAGTGATGTTGTGCAGGGACAGTATAATTCACCCCTCCACTTT.

This clonotype has a count of ten or more. The rearrangement links TRBV5-8 to TRBJ1-4; D uncertain. V was cut by 1 base and J by 5 bases, with 9 bases left in between. The CDR3 consists of 14 residues. Germline CDR1 SGHTS, CDR2 YDEGEE. DNA for the CDR3: TGTGCCAGCAGCTTGTCGCAGAAGAATGAAAAACTGTTTTTT. This sequence encodes CASSLSQKNEKLFF.

The J gene is TRBJ2-2, the V gene TRBV24-1; tentatively, D is TRBD1 or TRBD2 (6 bases each). Germline V gives CDR1 KGHDR, CDR2 SFDVKD. V was cut by 4 bases and J by 4 bases, with 18 bases left in between. The CDR3 covers 17 residues. CDR3 sequence: CATSDVLGGISTGELFF. CDR3 in DNA: TGTGCCACCAGTGACGTTCTAGGGGGGATCAGCACCGGGGAGCTGTTTTTT.

This chain connects TRBV7-9 to TRBJ2-3; D is possibly TRBD1 (6 bases). The CDR3 covers 15 residues. Trimming shortened V by 6 bases and J by 3 bases, and 16 bases separated the two germline ends. Looked up from germline, CDR1 is SEHNR and CDR2 is FQNEAQ (reference sequence). The CDR3 is CASSPQGRGTDTQYF. CDR3 nucleotides: TGTGCCAGCAGTCCTCAGGGGAGAGGGACAGATACGCAGTATTTT.

This clonotype was picked up a small number of times. The chain recombines TRBV5-8 with TRBJ1-2; unclear D gene. The CDR3 loop spans 13 amino acids. Germline CDR1 SGHTS, CDR2 YDEGEE. The V end lost 0 bases, the J end lost 8 bases, and 11 bases lay between the germline ends. CDR3 sequence: CASSLAGPRGYTF. DNA of the CDR3: TGTGCCAGCAGCTTGGCCGGTCCAAGAGGCTACACCTTC.

Concerning this clonotype itself: An end of the junction differs from the germline gene, which may be a read error. This chain links TRBV10-3 with TRBJ2-2; no reliable D call. CDR1 is ENHRY and CDR2 is SYGVKD in the germline V gene. This CDR3 has 14 amino acids. CDR3 region: CASSYSPRSGELFF. The CDR3 DNA sequence: TGTGCCAGCAGTTACTCTCCTCGTTCTGGGGAGCTGTTTTTT.

The chain couples TRBV6-1 to TRBJ2-7; 7 nucleotides line up with TRBD1. Looked up from germline, CDR1 is MNHNS and CDR2 is SASEGT. The CDR3 is 13 residues long. Losses at the gene ends were 6 bases for V and 7 bases for J; bases not matched to a gene: 9. CDR3 in DNA: TGTGCCAGCAGCCAAATCAGGGGGACGGAGCAGTACTTC. Protein: CASSQIRGTEQYF.

J is TRBJ1-4 and V is TRBV7-8; 10 nucleotides match TRBD1. CDR3 length: 15 residues. CDR1 and CDR2 (germline): SGHVS, FQNEAQ. Germline trimming cut 5 bases from V and 7 bases from J; bases unmatched to any gene: 7. The CDR3 DNA reads TGTGCCAGCAGCCGACGGACAGGGGGGGGTGAAAAACTGTTTTTT. Its translation is CASSRRTGGGEKLFF.

V usage is TRBV10-3 and J usage is TRBJ2-2; no clear D. Germline V gene lookup returns CDR1 ENHRY and CDR2 SYGVKD. The CDR3 covers 12 residues. CDR3 in amino acids: CSSEENTGELFF. The DNA of the CDR3 is TGTTCTAGTGAGGAGAACACCGGGGAGCTGTTTTTT.

The table lists this clonotype with a few counts. The J gene is TRBJ2-1, the V gene TRBV24-1; D ambiguous. From germline, CDR1 is KGHDR and CDR2 SFDVKD. This CDR3 contains 11 residues. Deletions cut 6 bases from V and 5 bases from J, with 4 bases between. In DNA form, the CDR3 reads TGTGCCACCAGTATCGACAATGAGCAGTTCTTC. Amino acid sequence: CATSIDNEQFF.

The chain recombines TRBV7-2 with TRBJ1-2; 7 bases fit TRBD1. V shed 1 base, J shed 8 bases, and the junction held 22 bases outside the gene matches. Germline assignment: CDR1 SGHTA and CDR2 FQGNSA. The CDR3 has 19 residues. CDR3: CASSLDWVRLDRALLGYTF. CDR3 DNA: TGTGCCAGCAGCTTAGATTGGGTTAGGTTAGACAGGGCGCTTCTGGGCTACACCTTC.

CDR3 DNA: TGTGCCACCTCAGGCCAGGGGGGCATCTACGAGCAGTACTTC. This sequence encodes CATSGQGGIYEQYF. The gene calls are TRBV24-1 and TRBJ2-7, with D possibly TRBD1 on 7 matching bases. The CDR3 runs 14 residues. Germline-derived CDR1 and CDR2 are KGHDR and SFDVKD. The V end lost 9 bases, the J end lost 3 bases, and 17 bases lay between the germline ends.

Concerning this clonotype: Germline is not matched at one junction end, which may reflect a read error. The chain has TRBV19 and TRBJ2-7; D is perhaps TRBD1 (6 bases). Germline assignment: CDR1 LNHDA and CDR2 SQIVND (reference sequence). The CDR3 runs to 15 residues. The CDR3 bases are TGTGCCAGCAGTCTAATACATGCAGGGGCCTACGAGCAGTACTTT. Its protein is CASSLIHAGAYEQYF.

This clonotype was counted many times. This sequence joins TRBV2 and TRBJ2-7, with D possibly TRBD1 on 6 matching bases. The V and J ends lost 3 bases and 2 bases respectively, with 17 bases between them. CDR1 and CDR2 from the germline V gene are SNHLY and FYNNEI. The CDR3 has 16 amino acids. This CDR3 reads CASSEQFQDSPYEQYF. The CDR3 coding sequence is TGTGCCAGCAGTGAGCAGTTCCAGGACAGCCCCTACGAGCAGTACTTC.

The chain is built from TRBV7-9 and TRBJ1-1, with TRBD1 as a possible D gene (6 bases). The CDR3 has 14 residues. Trimming stripped 1 base from V and 5 bases from J, with 11 bases between. The germline V gene encodes CDR1 SEHNR and CDR2 FQNEAQ (reference sequence). The CDR3 loop reads CASSLGTGLTEAFF. CDR3 DNA sequence: TGTGCCAGCAGCTTAGGTACAGGGCTGACTGAAGCTTTCTTT.

The chain combines TRBV5-1 with TRBJ1-1; D is undetermined. Germline assignment: CDR1 SGHRS and CDR2 YFSETQ. The CDR3 extends over 14 amino acids. Trimming shortened V by 4 bases and J by 0 bases, and 10 bases separated the two germline ends. The DNA of the CDR3 is TGCGCCAGCAGCCAAGAGCACCTGAACACTGAAGCTTTCTTT. The encoded protein is CASSQEHLNTEAFF. Supplemented by reference TRBV5-1 and TRBJ1-1, the full variable domain reads KAGVTQTPRYLIKTRGQQVTLSCSPISGHRSVSWYQQTPGQGLQFLFEYFSETQRNKGNFPGRFSGRQFSNSRSEMNVSTLELGDSALYLCASSQEHLNTEAFFGQGTRLTVV.

This chain links TRBV4-1 with TRBJ1-6; tentative D call: TRBD1 (5 bases). This CDR3 is 15 amino acids long. V was clipped by 0 bases and J by 13 bases, with 16 bases between them. Germline V lookup: CDR1 MGHRA, CDR2 YSYEKL. The CDR3, as DNA: TGCGCCAGCAGCCAAGATCGGGGTAGGGGAGGTCCCCTCCACTTT. It codes for CASSQDRGRGGPLHF.

In regard to this clonotype: One end of the junction is discordant with germline, which a read error may explain. The chain combines TRBV6-2 or TRBV6-3 with TRBJ1-2; 7 bases are shared with TRBD1. The CDR3 spans 14 residues. Germline V gene data show CDR1 as MNHEY and CDR2 as SVGEGT. Here the CDR3 reads CTSSWTGDNYGYTF. CDR3 nucleotide sequence: TGTACCAGCAGTTGGACAGGCGATAACTATGGCTACACCTTC.

This clonotype was counted between two and nine times. V usage is TRBV11-3 and J usage is TRBJ2-2; D possibly corresponds to TRBD2 (7 bases). The CDR3 extends over 16 amino acids. The germline V gene encodes CDR1 SGHNT and CDR2 YENEEA. The V end lost 3 bases, the J end lost 3 bases, and 14 bases lay between the germline ends. The DNA of the CDR3 is TGTGCCAGCAGCTTGGGTTTGCGGGGGCACACCGGGGAGCTGTTTTTT. Its protein product is CASSLGLRGHTGELFF.

There are many counts of this clonotype. The chain has TRBV7-2 and TRBJ1-1; D perhaps matches TRBD1 (6 bases). Trimming pared 5 bases from V and 0 bases from J, leaving 10 bases between. Germline assignment: CDR1 SGHTA and CDR2 FQGNSA. This CDR3 spans 14 amino acids. Here the CDR3 DNA reads TGTGCCAGCAGCCAAGGGGGGATGAACACTGAAGCTTTCTTT. It specifies CASSQGGMNTEAFF. Supplemented by reference TRBV7-2 and TRBJ1-1, the full variable domain reads GAGVSQSPSNKVTEKGKDVELRCDPISGHTALYWYRQSLGQGLEFLIYFQGNSAPDKSGLPSDRFSAERTGGSVSTLTIQRTQQEDSAVYLCASSQGGMNTEAFFGQGTRLTVV.

The chain couples TRBV20-1 to TRBJ2-5; D gene ambiguous. The germline gives CDR1 DFQATT, CDR2 SNEGSKA (reference sequence). Trimming cost V 0 bases and J 1 base, with 9 bases left between them. This CDR3 is built from 14 residues. DNA for the CDR3: TGCAGTGCTAGAGACGACCGATCCCAAGAGACCCAGTACTTC. It specifies CSARDDRSQETQYF.